The source of this T cell receptor beta chain is a study of control samples from healthy donors and cancer patients. The germline V gene encodes CDR1 LGHNA and CDR2 YNFKEQ. V was trimmed by 2 bases and J by 2 bases, leaving 6 bases between them. The CDR3 runs to 13 residues. This clone was detected once. The protocol was immunoSEQ multiplex PCR, while the TCRdb copy is restricted to in-frame clones and leaves out a portion. The sample includes some 79,000 clones, roughly 84% of them seen just once. The rearrangement joins TRBV4-2 to TRBJ1-1, with no clear D. The sequence came from a woman aged 50 to 60 in good health. Sequencing was carried out using blood. The CDR3 spells CASSQQLNTEAFF. The CDR3 DNA is TGTGCCAGCAGCCAACAGCTAAACACTGAAGCTTTCTTT.